Below are 9 T cell receptor beta chains sequenced from a single sample in a study of cytomegalovirus exposure and HLA in healthy donors. The PCR used 60 Vbeta and 13 Jbeta primers. Sequencing used immunoSEQ multiplex PCR; TCRdb keeps in-frame clones, though not all of them. Counted here are 240,000 or so clones, 75% to 85% occurring once; the ten biggest clones make up about 8%. The specimen sequenced was PBMCs. All receptors derive from a woman aged 60-70 years in good health and CMV-seropositive.

This clone has only one observation. The CDR3 coding sequence is TGTGCCGTCAGACTAGCGGGCTCCTACGAGCAGTACTTC. It yields the protein CAVRLAGSYEQYF. This chain links TRBV6-5 with TRBJ2-7; 10 bases agree with TRBD2. With V trimmed by 11 bases and J by 0 bases, 4 bases remained unmatched. CDR1 and CDR2 from the germline V gene are MNHEY and SVGAGI. CDR3 length: 13 residues.

This chain connects TRBV19 to TRBJ1-5; D is ambiguous. Per germline, CDR1 LNHDA and CDR2 SQIVND (reference sequence). Deletions cut 8 bases from V and 1 base from J, with 6 bases between. The CDR3 has 12 amino acids. DNA of the CDR3: TGTGCCAGTGGCGGCAGCAATCAGCCCCAGCATTTT. Protein product: CASGGSNQPQHF.

This clone was found once. This sequence joins TRBV7-9 and TRBJ2-3; D unclear. The CDR3 is 15 residues long. Germline assignment: CDR1 SEHNR and CDR2 FQNEAQ (reference sequence). Deletions cut 0 bases from V and 9 bases from J, with 16 bases between. The CDR3 loop reads CASSLAGALRETQYF. The CDR3 region has the DNA TGTGCCAGCAGCTTAGCGGGCGCCCTAAGAGAAACGCAGTATTTT.

The chain carries TRBV27 and TRBJ1-2; D is unclear. Per the germline V gene, CDR1 is MNHEY and CDR2 is SMNVEV (reference sequence). V shed 0 bases and J shed 4 bases, with 15 bases lying between them. The CDR3 spans 16 residues. The CDR3 region has the DNA TGTGCCAGCAGTTTATCAACAGCCGAGGGAGTCTATGGCTACACCTTC. It codes for CASSLSTAEGVYGYTF.

The table lists this clone with a count of one. The chain combines TRBV5-1 with TRBJ1-1; D might be TRBD1 (6 bases). The ends were cut back, 0 bases at V and 2 bases at J, with 11 bases in the middle. This CDR3 has 15 amino acids. CDR1 is SGHRS and CDR2 is YFSETQ in the germline V gene. CDR3 in DNA: TGCGCCAGCAGCTTGGGTCGGGGGGCTAACACTGAAGCTTTCTTT. It yields the protein CASSLGRGANTEAFF.

This clone was seen once. This rearrangement joins TRBV7-9 to TRBJ2-5; 7 bases are shared with TRBD2. Germline CDR1 and CDR2: SEHNR and FQNEAQ (reference sequence). Trimming cost V 7 bases and J 4 bases; bases outside gene matches: 12. The CDR3 covers 15 residues. This chain's CDR3 is CASIPSWGGGETQYF. CDR3 sequence (DNA): TGTGCCAGCATCCCTTCCTGGGGCGGGGGAGAGACCCAGTACTTC.

The rearrangement joins TRBV7-3 to TRBJ2-5, with 8 bases aligning to TRBD1. Germline CDR1 and CDR2: SGHTA and FQGTGA. The trim removed 1 base at V and 5 bases at J, leaving 0 bases unmatched. The CDR3 length is 13 residues. CDR3 residues: CASSLRDRETQYF. In DNA, the CDR3 is TGTGCCAGCAGCTTAAGGGACAGGGAGACCCAGTACTTC.

This clone was recorded a few times. The rearrangement joins TRBV4-1 to TRBJ2-7; 9 nucleotides line up with TRBD2. Trimming at V came to 0 bases and at J to 3 bases, leaving 9 bases not matched to a gene. CDR1 and CDR2 from the germline V gene are MGHRA and YSYEKL. The CDR3 totals 17 residues. CDR3 region: CASSQEISASGNYEQYF. In DNA, the CDR3 is TGCGCCAGCAGCCAAGAAATTTCCGCTAGCGGGAACTACGAGCAGTACTTC.

Of note for this clone: The same CDR3 can be traced to other DNA sequences in this sample. V gene TRBV5-1 combines with J gene TRBJ1-2, with 10 bases that match TRBD1. Germline V gene lookup returns CDR1 SGHRS and CDR2 YFSETQ. CDR3 size: 14 residues. The V gene end was trimmed by 2 bases and the J gene end by 3 bases; junction bases not matched to a gene: 1. The CDR3 region has the DNA TGCGCCAGCAGCTTAGGACAGGGGGACTATGGCTACACCTTC. Its translation: CASSLGQGDYGYTF.